The source of this TCR beta chain is a study of CD8+ T cells in alopecia areata. The sample holds a few counts of this clone. It was from alopecia areata patients that lesional scalp punch biopsies and peripheral blood were collected. The sequencing template was cDNA reverse transcribed from extracted RNA. Here immunoSEQ multiplex PCR was the method, and the copy in TCRdb shows in-frame clones only, minus some. The data contain roughly 32,000 clones, approximately 56% of them seen just once; the ten biggest clones take up over 15%. The CDR3 covers 16 residues. Germline V gene data show CDR1 as MNHEY and CDR2 as SMNVEV (reference sequence). V lost 6 bases and J lost 2; bases outside the gene matches: 10.

The chain employs TRBV27 and TRBJ2-1; 7 bases map to TRBD2. The clonotype originates from a human donor with alopecia areata. The sequenced material came from NKG2D-high CD8+ T cells sorted from blood. The CDR3 sequence: CASSRTREDPYNEQFF. CDR3 bases: TGTGCCAGCAGCCGGACCCGGGAGGACCCCTACAATGAGCAGTTCTTC.